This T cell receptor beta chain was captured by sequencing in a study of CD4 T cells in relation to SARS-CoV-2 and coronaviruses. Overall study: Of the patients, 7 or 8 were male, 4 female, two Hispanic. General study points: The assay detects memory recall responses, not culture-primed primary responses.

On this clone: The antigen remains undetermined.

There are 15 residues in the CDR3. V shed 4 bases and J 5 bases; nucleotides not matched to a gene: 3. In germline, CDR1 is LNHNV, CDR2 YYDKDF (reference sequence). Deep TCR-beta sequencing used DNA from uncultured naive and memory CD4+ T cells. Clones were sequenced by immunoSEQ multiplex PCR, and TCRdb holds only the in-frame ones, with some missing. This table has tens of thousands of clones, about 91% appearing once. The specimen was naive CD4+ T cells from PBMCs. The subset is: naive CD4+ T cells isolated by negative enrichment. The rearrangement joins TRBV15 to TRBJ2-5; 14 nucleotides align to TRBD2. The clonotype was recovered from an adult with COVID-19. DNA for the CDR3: TGTGCCACCAGCATACGACTAGCGGGAGGGGAGACCCAGTACTTC. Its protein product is CATSIRLAGGETQYF.